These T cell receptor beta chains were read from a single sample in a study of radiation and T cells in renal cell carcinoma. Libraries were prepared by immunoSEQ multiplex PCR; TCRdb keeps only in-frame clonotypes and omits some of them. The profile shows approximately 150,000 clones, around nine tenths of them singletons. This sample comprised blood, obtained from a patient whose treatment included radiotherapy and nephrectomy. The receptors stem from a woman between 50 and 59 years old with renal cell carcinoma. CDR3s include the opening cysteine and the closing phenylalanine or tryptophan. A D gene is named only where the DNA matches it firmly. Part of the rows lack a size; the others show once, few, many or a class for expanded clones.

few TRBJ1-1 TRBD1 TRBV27 CASSPGQGNLNTEAFF TGTGCCAGCAGTCCGGGACAGGGGAATTTGAACACTGAAGCTTTCTTT
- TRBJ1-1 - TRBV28 CASSPRGTEAFF TGTGCCAGCAGTCCCCGGGGCACTGAAGCTTTCTTT
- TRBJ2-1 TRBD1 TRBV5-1 CASSPSGQGPVGEQFF TGCGCCAGCAGCCCCTCGGGACAGGGCCCCGTGGGTGAGCAGTTCTTC
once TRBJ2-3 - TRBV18 CASSSTESGYTDTQYF TGTGCCAGCTCCTCTACGGAGTCGGGATACACAGATACGCAGTATTTT
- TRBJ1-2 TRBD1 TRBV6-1 CASIHRDRGGYTF TGTGCCAGCATTCACCGGGACAGGGGAGGTTACACCTTC
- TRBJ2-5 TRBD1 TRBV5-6 CASSPDRGVRETQYF TGTGCCAGCAGCCCCGACAGGGGAGTGAGAGAGACCCAGTACTTC
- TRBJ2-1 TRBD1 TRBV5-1 CASSLGTGYNEQFF TGCGCCAGCAGCCTCGGGACAGGCTACAATGAGCAGTTCTTC
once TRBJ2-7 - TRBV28 CASPSGDEQYF TGTGCCAGCCCCAGCGGCGACGAGCAGTACTTC
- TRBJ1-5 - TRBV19 CASREGSSNQPQHF TGTGCCAGTAGAGAGGGGTCTAGCAATCAGCCCCAGCATTTT
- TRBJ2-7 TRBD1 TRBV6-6 CASSEDRGYEQYF TGTGCCAGCTCCGAGGACAGGGGCTACGAGCAGTACTTC
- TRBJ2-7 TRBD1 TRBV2 CASSARTGGYEQYF TGTGCCAGCAGTGCGAGGACAGGGGGCTACGAGCAGTACTTC
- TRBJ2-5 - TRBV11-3 CASSETREETQYF TGTGCCAGCAGCGAAACCCGGGAAGAGACCCAGTACTTC
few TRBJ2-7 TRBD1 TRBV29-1 CSVEAWDRVYEQYF TGCAGCGTTGAAGCTTGGGACAGGGTCTACGAGCAGTACTTC
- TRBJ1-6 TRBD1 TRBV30 CAWSTAGGHSPLHF TGTGCCTGGAGCACCGCAGGGGGCCATTCACCCCTCCACTTT
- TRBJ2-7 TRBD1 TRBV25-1 CASSGRTGTLYEQYF TGTGCCAGCAGTGGACGGACAGGTACGCTCTACGAGCAGTACTTC
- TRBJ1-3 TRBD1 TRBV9 CASSPGGDGNTIYF TGTGCCAGCAGCCCAGGGGGTGACGGAAACACCATATATTTT
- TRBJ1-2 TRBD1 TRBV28 CASSITGALDGYTF TGTGCCAGCAGTATAACAGGGGCCCTCGATGGCTACACCTTC
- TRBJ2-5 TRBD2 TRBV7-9 CASSLGLAGVSETQYF TGTGCCAGCAGCTTAGGACTAGCGGGAGTATCCGAGACCCAGTACTTC
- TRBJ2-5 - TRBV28 CASKAQQGQSQETQYF TGTGCCAGCAAAGCCCAACAAGGGCAGAGCCAAGAGACCCAGTACTTC
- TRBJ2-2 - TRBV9 CASSVYEGTGELFF TGTGCCAGCAGCGTTTATGAAGGGACCGGGGAGCTGTTTTTT
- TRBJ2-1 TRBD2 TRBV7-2 CASSFEASGGAWEQFF TGTGCCAGCAGCTTCGAGGCTAGCGGGGGGGCCTGGGAGCAGTTCTTC
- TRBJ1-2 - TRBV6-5 CASRQQGEVSYTF TGTGCCAGCAGGCAACAGGGCGAAGTGAGCTACACCTTC
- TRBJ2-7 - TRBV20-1 CSARGGGVTYF TGCAGTGCTAGAGGGGGTGGGGTAACGTACTTC
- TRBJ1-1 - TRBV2 CASSRDTRTNEAFF TGTGCCAGCAGTAGGGACACCCGAACAAATGAAGCTTTCTTT
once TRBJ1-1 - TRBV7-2 CASSLVAGASFDTEAFF TGTGCCAGCAGCTTAGTGGCAGGGGCTTCGTTCGACACTGAAGCTTTCTTT
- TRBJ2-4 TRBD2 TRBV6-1 CASRERAGGGKNIQYF TGTGCCAGCAGAGAACGGGCGGGAGGGGGGAAAAACATTCAGTACTTC
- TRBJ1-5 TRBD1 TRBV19 CASSQLPGQGFQPQHF TGTGCCAGTAGTCAACTACCGGGACAGGGATTTCAGCCCCAGCATTTT
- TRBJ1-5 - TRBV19 CATLSNQPQHF TGTGCCACCCTATCCAATCAGCCCCAGCATTTT
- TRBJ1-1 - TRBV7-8 CASSLVVVMNTEAFF TGTGCCAGCAGCTTAGTAGTGGTGATGAACACTGAAGCTTTCTTT
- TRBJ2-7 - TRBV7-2 CASSLSRERFYEQYF TGTGCCAGCAGCTTATCGCGGGAACGGTTCTACGAGCAGTACTTC
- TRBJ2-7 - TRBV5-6 CASSLRGYEQYF TGTGCCAGCAGCCTACGGGGATACGAGCAGTACTTC
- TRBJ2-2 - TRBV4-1 CASSQDWGNTGELFF TGCGCCAGCAGCCAAGATTGGGGGAACACCGGGGAGCTGTTTTTT
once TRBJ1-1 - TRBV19 CASSISVVNTEAFF TGTGCCAGTAGTATCTCGGTGGTGAACACTGAAGCTTTCTTT
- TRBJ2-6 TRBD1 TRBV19 CASSVTGEGGANVLTF TGTGCCAGTAGTGTTACAGGGGAAGGTGGGGCCAACGTCCTGACTTTC
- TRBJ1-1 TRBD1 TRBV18 CASSLGTGNTEAFF TGTGCCAGCTCACTCGGGACAGGGAACACTGAAGCTTTCTTT
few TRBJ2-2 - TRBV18 CATSSGSNTGELFF TGTGCCACCAGTTCTGGCTCGAACACCGGGGAGCTGTTTTTT
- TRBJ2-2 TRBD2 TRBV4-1 CASSHNAGGTGELFF TGCGCCAGCAGCCATAACGCGGGGGGCACCGGGGAGCTGTTTTTT
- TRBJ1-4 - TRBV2 CASSVNRAEEKLFF TGTGCCAGCAGTGTAAACAGGGCAGAAGAAAAACTGTTTTTT
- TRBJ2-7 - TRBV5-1 CASSLGAGTNYEQYF TGCGCCAGCAGCTTGGGGGCCGGGACCAACTACGAGCAGTACTTC
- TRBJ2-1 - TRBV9 CASSAQAGMLGGNEQFF TGTGCCAGCAGCGCTCAGGCGGGGATGCTCGGTGGAAATGAGCAGTTCTTC
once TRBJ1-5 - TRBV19 CASSIRQDNQPQHF TGTGCCAGTAGTATACGGCAGGACAATCAGCCCCAGCATTTT
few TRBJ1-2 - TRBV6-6 CASSPTRGVDGYTF TGTGCCAGCAGTCCAACCCGGGGGGTTGATGGCTACACCTTC
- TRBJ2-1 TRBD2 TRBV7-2 CASSRSQGGRASNEQFF TGTGCCAGCAGCCGAAGCCAGGGCGGGAGGGCCTCCAATGAGCAGTTCTTC
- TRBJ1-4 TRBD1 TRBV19 CASSAAPGGVKANEKLFF TGTGCCAGTAGTGCCGCTCCAGGGGGGGTAAAGGCTAATGAAAAACTGTTTTTT
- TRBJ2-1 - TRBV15 CATSSEDFLKPGSYEQFF TGTGCCACCAGCAGTGAGGACTTCCTAAAACCGGGGTCCTATGAGCAGTTCTTC
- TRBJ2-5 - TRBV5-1 CASSPVQRPEETQYF TGCGCCAGCAGCCCCGTCCAAAGGCCGGAGGAGACCCAGTACTTC
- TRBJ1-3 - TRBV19 CASRSQSGNTIYF TGTGCCAGTAGAAGTCAGAGTGGAAACACCATATATTTT
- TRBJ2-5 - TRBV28 CASSLPDGETQYF TGTGCCAGCAGTTTGCCGGACGGAGAGACCCAGTACTTC
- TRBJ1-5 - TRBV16 CASSQGHASNQPQHF TGTGCCAGCAGCCAGGGCCACGCGAGCAATCAGCCCCAGCATTTT
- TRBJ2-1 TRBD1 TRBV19 CASSILGGETNEQFF TGTGCCAGTAGTATCCTAGGGGGCGAAACCAATGAGCAGTTCTTC
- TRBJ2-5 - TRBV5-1 CASSPVREGETQYF TGCGCCAGCAGCCCCGTGAGAGAGGGAGAGACCCAGTACTTC
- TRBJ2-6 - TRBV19 CASSKQALSGANVLTF TGTGCCAGTAGTAAACAGGCTCTCTCTGGGGCCAACGTCCTGACTTTC
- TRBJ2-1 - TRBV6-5 CASSYKGLREQFF TGTGCCAGCAGTTACAAAGGTTTGAGGGAGCAGTTCTTC
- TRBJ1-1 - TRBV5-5 CASSLGNSEAFF TGTGCCAGCAGCCTCGGTAACAGTGAAGCTTTCTTT
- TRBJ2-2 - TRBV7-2 CASSQTHGELFF TGTGCCAGCAGCCAGACTCACGGGGAGCTGTTTTTT